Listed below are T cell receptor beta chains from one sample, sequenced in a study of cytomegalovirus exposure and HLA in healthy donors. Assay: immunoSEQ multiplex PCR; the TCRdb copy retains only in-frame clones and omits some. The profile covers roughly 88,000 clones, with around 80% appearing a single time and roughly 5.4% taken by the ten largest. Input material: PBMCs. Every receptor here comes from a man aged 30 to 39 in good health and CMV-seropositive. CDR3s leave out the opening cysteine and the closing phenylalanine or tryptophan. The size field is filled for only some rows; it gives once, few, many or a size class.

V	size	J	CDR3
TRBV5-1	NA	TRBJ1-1	ASSLGGDRVGTEAF
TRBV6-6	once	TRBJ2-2	ASSYKGTAGELF
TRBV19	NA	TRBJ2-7	ASSPAGQGYTEQY
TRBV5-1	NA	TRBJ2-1	ASSFSGGAPNEQF
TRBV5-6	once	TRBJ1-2	ASSGGRGRRGYT
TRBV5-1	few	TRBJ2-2	ASSFLISENTGELF
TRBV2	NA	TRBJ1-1	ASTRLNTEAF
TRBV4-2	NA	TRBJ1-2	ASSRDRGQNYGYT
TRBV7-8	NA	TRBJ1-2	ASSLKGTGVNYGYT
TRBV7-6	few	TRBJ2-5	ASSSGQTWIETQY
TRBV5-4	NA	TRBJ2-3	ASSALSRGSKDTQY
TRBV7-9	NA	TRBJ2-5	ASSPSAGVEETQY
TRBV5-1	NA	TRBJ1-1	ASSLGTGNTEAF
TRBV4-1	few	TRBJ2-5	ASSRTDKETQY
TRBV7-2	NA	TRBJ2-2	ASSGRAYTGELF
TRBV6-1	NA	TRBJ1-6	ASRLQGGFVSPLH
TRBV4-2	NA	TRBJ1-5	ASSQGGDRVQPQH
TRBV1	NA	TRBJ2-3	TSRVLAEGRAGGPDTQY
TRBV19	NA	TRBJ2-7	ASSIGTDYYEQY
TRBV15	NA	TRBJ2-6	ATSRDNSGANVLT
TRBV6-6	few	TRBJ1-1	ASSYHGAGYEAF
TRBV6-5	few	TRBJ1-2	ASKVQAGYGYT
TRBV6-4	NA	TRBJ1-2	ASSALPGQGPAPYGYT
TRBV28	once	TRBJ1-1	ASSLLAGGTEAF
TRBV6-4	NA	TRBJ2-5	ASSEKAGDQETQY
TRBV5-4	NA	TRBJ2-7	ASSRDRGGYEQY
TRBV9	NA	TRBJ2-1	ASSSKRGNDNEQF
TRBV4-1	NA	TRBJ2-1	ASSQRGGDEQF
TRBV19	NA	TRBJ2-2	ASSIQRSQAELF
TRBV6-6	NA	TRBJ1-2	ASSYGIGGDFGYT
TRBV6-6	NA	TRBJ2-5	ASSYAGETQY
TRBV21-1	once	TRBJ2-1	ASRLAGKQF
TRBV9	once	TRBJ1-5	ASSVEGRAGQPQH
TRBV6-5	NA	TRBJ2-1	ASSYSRTVSNEQF
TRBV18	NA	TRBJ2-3	ASSRAGHTDTQY
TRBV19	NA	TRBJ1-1	ASSPSHRDDTEAF
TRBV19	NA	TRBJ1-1	ASSMRQGAGGAEAF
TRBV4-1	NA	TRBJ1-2	ASSQGPHRGHYGYT
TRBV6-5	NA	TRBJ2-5	ASSGTSGRVETQY
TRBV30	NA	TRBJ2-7	AWSVGPAGYEQY
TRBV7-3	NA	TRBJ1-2	ASSLSGGAGYGYT
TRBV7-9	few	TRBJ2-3	ASSPRGRGISTDTQY